The next 28 T cell receptor beta chains were all read from a single sample in a study of blood T cell repertoires in COVID-19. Clones were read by immunoSEQ multiplex PCR, and TCRdb kept only the in-frame ones, dropping some. Among around 180,000 clones listed, nearly 90% were seen once. The sample taken for sequencing was PBMCs or T cells enriched from blood (not recorded which). The receptors here all came from a woman in her 40s with acute COVID-19.

The genes are TRBV6-2 or TRBV6-3 and TRBJ1-5; D unresolved. Germline CDR1 is MNHEY and CDR2 is SVGEGT. The CDR3 spans 15 residues. V lost 2 bases and J 0 bases, leaving 8 bases between the germline ends. CDR3 DNA sequence: TGTGCCAGCAGTTACCGCGTTGATAGCAATCAGCCCCAGCATTTT. This translates into CASSYRVDSNQPQHF.

The chain couples TRBV15 to TRBJ1-4; unclear D gene. The CDR3 runs to 15 residues. Germline V gives CDR1 LNHNV, CDR2 YYDKDF (reference sequence). V gave up 0 bases and J gave up 8 bases, with 13 bases separating them. DNA for the CDR3: TGTGCCACCAGCAGAGATCGGCAGGCTGGGGAAAAACTGTTTTTT. It translates to CATSRDRQAGEKLFF.

The rearrangement joins TRBV19 to TRBJ1-2; D is unclear. The V end was cut by 5 bases, the J end by 2 bases, with 12 bases between. The CDR3 runs 14 residues. The germline V gene encodes CDR1 LNHDA and CDR2 SQIVND (reference sequence). CDR3 region: CASSGRSWNYGYTF. The CDR3 DNA sequence: TGTGCCAGTAGTGGTCGGAGCTGGAACTATGGCTACACCTTC.

The chain recombines TRBV2 with TRBJ2-5, with 9 positions matching TRBD2. CDR3 length: 15 amino acids. Germline lookup yields CDR1 SNHLY and CDR2 FYNNEI. V lost 6 bases and J lost 4; bases outside the gene matches: 9. The DNA of the CDR3 is TGTGCCAGCAGCGTGCGGCGGGGGGGGATAGAGACCCAGTACTTC. It encodes CASSVRRGGIETQYF. Drawing the rest from reference TRBV2 and TRBJ2-5, the complete variable domain is EPEVTQTPSHQVTQMGQEVILRCVPISNHLYFYWYRQILGQKVEFLVSFYNNEISEKSEIFDDQFSVERPDGSNFTLKIRSTKLEDSAMYFCASSVRRGGIETQYFGPGTRLLVL.

The CDR3 coding sequence is TGTGCCAGCAGAGAGACAGCCCTGAATTCACCCCTCCACTTT. Protein: CASRETALNSPLHF. The rearrangement joins TRBV25-1 to TRBJ1-6; possibly TRBD1 for D (5 bases). CDR1 and CDR2 from the germline V gene are MGHDK and SYGVNS. Between the trimmed V and J ends, which lost 6 bases and 7 bases, there was a span of 13 bases. CDR3 size: 14 residues.

This chain links TRBV2 with TRBJ2-2; 8 bases map to TRBD2. Trimming took 11 bases from V and 4 from J; bases not matched to a gene: 12. This CDR3 has 15 residues. CDR1 is SNHLY, CDR2 FYNNEI, per germline. CDR3 in DNA: TGTGCCCCCCAAGCCGGGACTAGTTTCACCGGGGAGCTGTTTTTT. Translating gives CAPQAGTSFTGELFF.

The chain combines TRBV19 with TRBJ2-1, with 8 bases that match TRBD1. Germline CDR1 LNHDA, CDR2 SQIVND (reference sequence). Losses at the gene ends were 6 bases for V and 6 bases for J; bases not matched to a gene: 10. The CDR3 extends over 15 amino acids. The CDR3 loop is CASSSDRTGPNEQFF. In DNA form, the CDR3 reads TGTGCCAGTAGCAGTGATCGGACAGGGCCCAATGAGCAGTTCTTC.

The chain recombines TRBV9 with TRBJ1-1, with 8 nucleotides matching TRBD1. The CDR3 runs 17 residues. Germline CDR1 is SGDLS and CDR2 is YYNGEE. V trimming: 0 bases; J trimming: 1 base; junction bases outside the gene matches: 8. CDR3 residues: CASSVVPRGLANTEAFF. Written as DNA, the CDR3 is TGTGCCAGCAGCGTAGTCCCCAGGGGGCTCGCGAACACTGAAGCTTTCTTT. Combining the CDR3 with reference TRBV9 and TRBJ1-1 gives the whole variable domain DSGVTQTPKHLITATGQRVTLRCSPRSGDLSVYWYQQSLDQGLQFLIQYYNGEERAKGNILERFSAQQFPDLHSELNLSSLELGDSALYFCASSVVPRGLANTEAFFGQGTRLTVV.

This sequence joins TRBV6-5 and TRBJ2-1; 9 bases are a match to TRBD1. The CDR3 totals 15 residues. V gave up 5 bases and J gave up 4 bases; unmatched junction bases: 6. Per germline, CDR1 MNHEY and CDR2 SVGAGI. The CDR3 region is CASSKGQGFYNEQFF. The CDR3 DNA reads as TGTGCCAGCAGTAAGGGACAGGGCTTTTACAATGAGCAGTTCTTC.

The chain uses TRBV19 and TRBJ2-1, with 7 bases matching TRBD1. Germline values: CDR1 LNHDA, CDR2 SQIVND (reference sequence). Trimming took 1 base from V and 3 from J; bases not matched to a gene: 6. There are 16 residues in the CDR3. The CDR3 sequence: CASSIGSQGIYNEQFF. The CDR3 DNA follows: TGTGCCAGTAGTATAGGGTCACAGGGGATCTACAATGAGCAGTTCTTC.

This clone has only a few counts. The CDR3 coding sequence is TGTGCCACCAGCAGGCGTGGACAGGGATCCTCACCCCTCCACTTT. Translation: CATSRRGQGSSPLHF. This rearrangement joins TRBV15 to TRBJ1-6; TRBD1 matches at 8 bases. In germline, CDR1 is LNHNV, CDR2 YYDKDF (reference sequence). The J segment lost 10 bases and the V segment lost 3 bases, leaving 8 bases of the junction unmatched. The CDR3 is made up of 15 amino acids.

The chain has TRBV28 and TRBJ1-6; D remains unclear. The CDR3 loop spans 14 amino acids. Germline assignment: CDR1 MDHEN and CDR2 SYDVKM. With 5 bases removed from V and 5 bases from J, the gap between germline ends came to 10 bases. The CDR3: CASSLGPDNSPLHF. The CDR3 DNA follows: TGTGCCAGCAGTCTAGGCCCGGATAATTCACCCCTCCACTTT.

The V gene is TRBV9, the J gene TRBJ2-7; TRBD2 might be the D (6 bases). The CDR3 length is 14 residues. Germline V gene lookup returns CDR1 SGDLS and CDR2 YYNGEE. Trimming removed 7 bases from V and 2 bases from J, with 16 bases in between. The CDR3 sequence is CASALFGSPYEQYF. In DNA, the CDR3 is TGTGCCAGCGCCCTTTTCGGGAGCCCCTACGAGCAGTACTTC.

The CDR3 DNA reads TGTGCCAGCAGCGGGGGTCTTACAGGGGGTGACGAGCAGTACTTC. It encodes CASSGGLTGGDEQYF. The chain couples TRBV2 to TRBJ2-7; TRBD1 matches 8 bases. The V and J ends lost 6 bases and 5 bases, in that order; junction bases with no gene match: 12. Germline-derived CDR1 and CDR2 are SNHLY and FYNNEI. The CDR3 totals 15 residues.

The chain couples TRBV5-1 to TRBJ2-5; tentatively, D is TRBD1 (6 bases). The germline gives CDR1 SGHRS, CDR2 YFSETQ. V gave up 4 bases and J gave up 2 bases, with 12 bases separating them. This CDR3 is built from 14 residues. The CDR3 DNA sequence: TGCGCCAGCAGCGCACAGGGACGTCAAGAGACCCAGTACTTC. Translating it yields CASSAQGRQETQYF.

The chain links TRBV3-1 (or the pseudogene TRBV3-2) to TRBJ1-2; 7 nucleotides align to TRBD1. The V gene end was trimmed by 4 bases and the J gene end by 7 bases; junction bases not matched to a gene: 12. The CDR3 loop spans 15 amino acids. Looked up from germline, CDR1 is LGHDT and CDR2 is YNNKEL (reference sequence). The CDR3 sequence: CASSPRRTGWFGYTF. CDR3 sequence (DNA): TGTGCCAGCAGCCCCCGAAGGACAGGTTGGTTTGGCTACACCTTC.

V gene TRBV9 combines with J gene TRBJ1-1; D is perhaps TRBD1 (6 bases). V gave up 4 bases and J gave up 5 bases, with 15 bases separating them. CDR3 length: 14 amino acids. From germline, CDR1 is SGDLS and CDR2 YYNGEE. The CDR3, as DNA: TGTGCCAGCAGCCCGCAGGGGAGGGCGACTGAAGCTTTCTTT. It encodes CASSPQGRATEAFF.

The chain joins TRBV6-1 to TRBJ1-2, with D unresolved. The CDR3 has 13 amino acids. CDR1 MNHNS and CDR2 SASEGT come from the germline V gene. V shed 2 bases and J shed 8 bases, with 12 bases lying between them. In nucleotides, the CDR3 is TGTGCCAGCAGTGAATGGGCAGCTACAGGCTACACCTTC. Residues: CASSEWAATGYTF.

The rearrangement links TRBV5-1 to TRBJ2-2, with unresolved D. This CDR3 comprises 14 residues. CDR1 and CDR2 (germline): SGHRS, YFSETQ. V gave up 2 bases and J gave up 3 bases, with 8 bases separating them. The CDR3 loop reads CASSFSPDTGELFF. The CDR3, as DNA: TGCGCCAGCAGCTTCTCCCCGGACACCGGGGAGCTGTTTTTT.

This chain links TRBV11-3 with TRBJ2-1; 10 nucleotides line up with TRBD1. This CDR3 spans 17 amino acids. V gave up 2 bases and J gave up 5 bases; unmatched junction bases: 9. From germline, CDR1 is SGHNT and CDR2 YENEEA. In DNA, the CDR3 is TGTGCCAGCAGCTTACAGGATGGACAGGGGGGTCACAATGAGCAGTTCTTC. This sequence encodes CASSLQDGQGGHNEQFF.

The chain combines TRBV18 with TRBJ2-4; 8 bases match TRBD1. The CDR3 covers 13 residues. V shed 3 bases and J 5 bases; nucleotides not matched to a gene: 0. Germline V gene sequence: CDR1 KGHSH, CDR2 LQKENI. CDR3 amino acids: CASSPGQENIQYF. The CDR3, as DNA: TGTGCCAGCTCACCGGGACAGGAAAACATTCAGTACTTC.

The table lists this clone with a count of one. V gene TRBV6-6 combines with J gene TRBJ2-1; D is unclear. Germline CDR1 is MNHNY and CDR2 is SVGAGI (reference sequence). The CDR3 covers 13 residues. The V gene lost 4 bases and the J gene lost 3 bases, with 7 bases spanning the gap. The DNA for the CDR3 is TGTGCCAGCAGTTTGAGACTCTACAATGAGCAGTTCTTC. This gives the protein CASSLRLYNEQFF.

The chain carries TRBV18 and TRBJ2-1; perhaps TRBD1 as D (6 bases). CDR1 KGHSH and CDR2 LQKENI come from the germline V gene. The CDR3 has 15 residues. Between the trimmed V and J ends, which lost 2 bases and 7 bases, there was a span of 15 bases. CDR3 region: CASSPGKTTGNEQFF. In DNA, the CDR3 is TGTGCCAGCTCACCAGGCAAGACTACAGGGAATGAGCAGTTCTTC.

V usage is TRBV7-9 and J usage is TRBJ1-1; 8 nucleotides align to TRBD1. The germline gives CDR1 SEHNR, CDR2 FQNEAQ (reference sequence). The CDR3 extends over 14 amino acids. V lost 0 bases and J lost 7; bases outside the gene matches: 4. CDR3 in amino acids: CASSLAGQANEAFF. CDR3 in DNA: TGTGCCAGCAGCTTAGCGGGACAGGCAAATGAAGCTTTCTTT. Using reference TRBV7-9 and TRBJ1-1 for the parts outside the CDR3, the full variable domain is DTGVSQNPRHKITKRGQNVTFRCDPISEHNRLYWYRQTLGQGPEFLTYFQNEAQLEKSRLLSDRFSAERPKGSFSTLEIQRTEQGDSAMYLCASSLAGQANEAFFGQGTRLTVV.

The rearrangement joins TRBV28 to TRBJ1-1, with TRBD1 matching 7 bases. Germline V gene lookup returns CDR1 MDHEN and CDR2 SYDVKM. The CDR3 is 14 residues long. V shed 6 bases, J shed 7 bases, and the junction held 11 bases outside the gene matches. In DNA form, the CDR3 reads TGTGCCAGCAGACGGACAGGCGCTGCGGGTGAAGCTTTCTTT. Amino acid sequence: CASRRTGAAGEAFF.

This sequence joins TRBV5-4 and TRBJ2-1; possible D gene TRBD2, 6 bases. Trimming left V 0 bases short and J 3 bases short, with 13 bases between. Germline-derived CDR1 and CDR2 are SGHNT and YYREEE (reference sequence). This CDR3 region has 16 residues. The CDR3 here is CASSLGGVESYNEQFF. CDR3 nucleotide sequence: TGTGCCAGCAGCTTGGGGGGGGTCGAAAGCTACAATGAGCAGTTCTTC.

This clone was found a few times. CDR3: CASSSGLTYEQYF. Written as DNA, the CDR3 is TGTGCCAGCAGTTCCGGACTGACCTACGAGCAGTACTTC. The chain is built from TRBV27 and TRBJ2-7; tentative D call: TRBD2 (5 bases). This CDR3 region has 13 residues. V was shortened by 4 bases and J by 2 bases, with 9 bases between the two germline ends. Germline CDR1 reads MNHEY; CDR2 reads SMNVEV (reference sequence).

Written as DNA, the CDR3 is TGTGCCAGCAGCCATACAGGAATCAACACTGAAGCTTTCTTT. Protein: CASSHTGINTEAFF. The J gene is TRBJ1-1, the V gene TRBV28; weak D call: TRBD1 (5 bases). Germline V CDR1 and CDR2: MDHEN, SYDVKM. The CDR3 runs to 14 residues. V was shortened by 6 bases and J by 2 bases, with 13 bases between the two germline ends.